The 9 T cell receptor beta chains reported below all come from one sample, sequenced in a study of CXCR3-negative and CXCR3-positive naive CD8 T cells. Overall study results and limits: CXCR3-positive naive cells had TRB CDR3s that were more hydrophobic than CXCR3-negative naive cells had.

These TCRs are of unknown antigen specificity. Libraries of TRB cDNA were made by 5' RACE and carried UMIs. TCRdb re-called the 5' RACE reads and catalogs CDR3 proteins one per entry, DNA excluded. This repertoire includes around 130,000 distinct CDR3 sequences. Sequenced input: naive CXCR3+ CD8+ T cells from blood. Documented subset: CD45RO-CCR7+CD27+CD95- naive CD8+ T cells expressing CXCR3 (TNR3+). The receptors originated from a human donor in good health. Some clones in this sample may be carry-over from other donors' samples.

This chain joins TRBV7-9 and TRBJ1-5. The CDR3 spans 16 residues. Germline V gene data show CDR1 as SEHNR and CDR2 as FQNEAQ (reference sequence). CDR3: CASSALRQGHNQPQHF.

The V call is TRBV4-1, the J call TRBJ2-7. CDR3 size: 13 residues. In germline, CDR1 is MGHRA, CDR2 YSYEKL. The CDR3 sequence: CASSQVPLGEQYF.

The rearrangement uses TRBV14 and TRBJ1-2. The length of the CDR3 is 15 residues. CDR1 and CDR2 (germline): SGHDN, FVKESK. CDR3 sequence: CASSALEDSNYGYTF.

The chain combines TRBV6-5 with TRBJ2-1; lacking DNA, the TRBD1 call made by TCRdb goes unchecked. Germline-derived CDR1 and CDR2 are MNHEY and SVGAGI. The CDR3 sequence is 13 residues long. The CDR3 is CASGGSSYNEQFF.

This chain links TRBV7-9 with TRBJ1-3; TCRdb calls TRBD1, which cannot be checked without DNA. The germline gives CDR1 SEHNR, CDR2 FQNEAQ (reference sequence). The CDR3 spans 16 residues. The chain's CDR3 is CASSPQGQTSGNTIYF. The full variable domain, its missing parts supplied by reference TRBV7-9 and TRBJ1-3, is DTGVSQNPRHKITKRGQNVTFRCDPISEHNRLYWYRQTLGQGPEFLTYFQNEAQLEKSRLLSDRFSAERPKGSFSTLEIQRTEQGDSAMYLCASSPQGQTSGNTIYFGEGSWLTVV.

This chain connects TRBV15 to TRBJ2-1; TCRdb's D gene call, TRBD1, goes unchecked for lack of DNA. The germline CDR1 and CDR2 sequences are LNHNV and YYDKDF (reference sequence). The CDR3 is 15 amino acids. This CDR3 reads CATSLRGREYNEQFF.

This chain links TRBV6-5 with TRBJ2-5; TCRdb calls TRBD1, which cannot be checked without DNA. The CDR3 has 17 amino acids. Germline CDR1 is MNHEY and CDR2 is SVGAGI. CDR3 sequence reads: CASSYSLQGVYQETQYF.

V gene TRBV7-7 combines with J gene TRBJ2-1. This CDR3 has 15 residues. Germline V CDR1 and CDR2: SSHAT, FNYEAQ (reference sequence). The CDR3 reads CASSLAAGSWNEQFF.

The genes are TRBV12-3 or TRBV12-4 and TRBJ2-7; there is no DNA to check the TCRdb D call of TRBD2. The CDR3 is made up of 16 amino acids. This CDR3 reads CASSSKGLAGAYEQYF.